The present entry profiles one TCR beta chain with its context. The specificity of this receptor is unknown. The sample holds no much larger clone one base away, and base qualities are not on file. The CDR3 measures 14 amino acids from cysteine to phenylalanine. The DNA shown is the 42-base CDR3, in frame from base 1. CDR1 and CDR2 are read off the germline V gene as MNHNS and SASEGT. The V and J ends are trimmed by 10 bases and 5 bases, leaving 15 bases between them. The data were taken from a study of blood T cells in healthy people across ages (dated by TCRdb to the mid-2010s). Turning to the overall study: In model experiments, template switching captured roughly one uniquely barcoded TCR beta cDNA molecule for every two T cells. Using deep sequencing normalized with unique cDNA molecular identifiers, the study measured how TCR beta repertoire diversity changes with age. Four age groups were formed from the donors: young (average 16 years), middle-aged (roughly 38), aged (roughly 56) and long-lived (around 80). To avoid experimental bias, donors of different ages were distributed randomly across sequencing lanes. For two donors (one aged 18 to 29 and one aged 80 or older), the study analyzed two additional independent replicas of 1 million unique cDNA reads from the same blood draw.

The investigation overall reported the following: Total diversity estimates from one million sequenced T cells were considered lower bounds and underestimates. Compared with the aged group, the long-lived group had more naive CD4+ T cells, fewer expanded clones and increased TCR diversity, a pattern suggesting age selection. Because the CMV infection status of the donors was unknown, age-related changes in expanded clonotypes may potentially have been confounded. There was a strong correlation between observed TCR beta diversity and the percentage of naive T cells measured by flow cytometry. Observed TCR beta diversity per million T cells fell roughly linearly with age, and a significant reduction was already apparent by age roughly 41. Conclusive comparison of naive and antigen-experienced compartments was prevented by the profiling of bulk unsorted PBMCs.

Donors were about 36 systemically healthy Caucasian individuals from Russia aged roughly 6 to 95 years. Each donor gave roughly 11 milliliters of peripheral blood, drawn into EDTA-treated Vacutainer tubes. PBMCs were isolated by Ficoll-Paque density-gradient centrifugation, with at least 7 million obtained per sample. Trizol reagent was used to extract total RNA from PBMCs, with at least 5 micrograms per sample. For every donor, an aliquot of PBMCs went through flow cytometry to measure the percentages of naive CD45RAhigh/CD27high T cells. Receptors were amplified or captured by 5' RACE. This sample was sequenced with an Illumina HiSeq 2500. A second PCR of roughly 7 to 11 cycles was performed with a sample-barcoded 5' primer and a J-beta primer mix. A template-switch 5' adaptor carrying 12 random nucleotides introduced a unique molecular identifier onto each TCR beta cDNA molecule. Each sample yielded at least 2.5 million CDR3-containing paired-end reads. First-strand cDNA was synthesized from all RNA with the Mint cDNA synthesis kit, primed by a TRBC-specific oligonucleotide. All cDNA was treated with uracil-DNA glycosylase and then went through a first 18-cycle PCR with the universal primers M1SS and BC2_uni_R. The authors' pipeline ran thus. For normalization, 1 million high-quality reads were randomly selected from each sample, with every read carrying a distinct molecular identifier. Instead of being binned into consensus sequences, reads with shared molecular identifiers were discarded. MiTCR, with a Q25 quality threshold and the strictest error-elimination algorithm, was used for CDR3 identification, clonotype clustering and error correction. A nonparametric unseen species model with Euler transformation was used to estimate a lower bound on total TCR beta diversity. TCRdb reran the public reads through fastp at Q25 and MiXCR, keeping productive beta chains. Entries that share a CDR3 protein sequence are merged under the most common genes and DNA. TCRdb, not the authors, supplied the V and J calls. The sample records some 1.1 million distinct CDR3 sequences, 30% to 40% of which are singletons. 10% to 15% of the sample comes from the top ten.

This TCR was sampled from a man aged 18 to 29 in good health. The rearrangement combines TRBV6-1 with TRBJ1-6; possibly the D gene is TRBD1, per 5 matching bases. Sequencing was carried out using blood. The bases read TGTGCCACCCCCGGGACCGATGATAATTCACCCCTCCACTTT. This sequence encodes CATPGTDDNSPLHF.